The clone carrying this TCR beta chain was seen only a few times. Per the germline V gene, CDR1 is GTSNPN and CDR2 is SVGIG (reference sequence). Deletions cut 3 bases from V and 5 bases from J, with 13 bases between. The CDR3 runs to 13 residues. Those enrolled, adults aged roughly 18 to 95 years, came from about two dozen US areas. The sample belongs to a study of blood T cell repertoires in COVID-19. Study summary: Cohort 3 recovered donors had two negative PCRs, clearance, or symptom resolution.

Produced via immunoSEQ multiplex PCR; TCRdb's table is partial and in-frame only. Of 350,000 to 450,000 clones in the sample, roughly 86% were seen once. The rearrangement joins TRBV30 to TRBJ1-1; D not resolved. Sample: PBMCs or T cells enriched from blood (not recorded which). This sequence was found in a man in his forties or fifties in a cohort exposed to, infected with or recovered from COVID-19 (not recorded which). The CDR3 region has the DNA TGTGCCTGGAGCCACAGTTCAAGGACTGAAGCTTTCTTT. This encodes CAWSHSSRTEAFF.